This T cell receptor beta chain was sequenced in a study of radiotherapy plus CTLA-4 blockade in lung cancer. Notes on the study in general: After treatment with radiotherapy plus ipilimumab, TCR clones that came from the tumor expanded in blood.

Note on this clone: Its specificity is unknown.

Chemo-refractory metastatic non-small-cell lung cancer patients received focal radiation with ipilimumab CTLA-4 blockade. CDR1 and CDR2 from the germline V gene are SGHRS and YFSETQ. The CDR3 sequence is 16 residues long. V lost 4 bases to trimming and J lost 1 base, with 17 bases between them. Profiling relied on immunoSEQ multiplex PCR, and the TCRdb table lists in-frame clones only, not all of them. The table lists around 31,000 clones, 60% to 80% of them singletons. The sequencing here drew on peripheral blood, taken from a patient treated with radiotherapy plus ipilimumab. This rearrangement joins TRBV5-1 to TRBJ1-2, with D possibly matching TRBD1 (5 bases). This clonotype originated in a human donor with non-small cell lung cancer who had stable disease on radiotherapy plus ipilimumab. The CDR3 reads CASSRGQGDVNYGYTF. CDR3 coding DNA: TGCGCCAGCAGCCGAGGGCAGGGTGATGTTAACTATGGCTACACCTTC.